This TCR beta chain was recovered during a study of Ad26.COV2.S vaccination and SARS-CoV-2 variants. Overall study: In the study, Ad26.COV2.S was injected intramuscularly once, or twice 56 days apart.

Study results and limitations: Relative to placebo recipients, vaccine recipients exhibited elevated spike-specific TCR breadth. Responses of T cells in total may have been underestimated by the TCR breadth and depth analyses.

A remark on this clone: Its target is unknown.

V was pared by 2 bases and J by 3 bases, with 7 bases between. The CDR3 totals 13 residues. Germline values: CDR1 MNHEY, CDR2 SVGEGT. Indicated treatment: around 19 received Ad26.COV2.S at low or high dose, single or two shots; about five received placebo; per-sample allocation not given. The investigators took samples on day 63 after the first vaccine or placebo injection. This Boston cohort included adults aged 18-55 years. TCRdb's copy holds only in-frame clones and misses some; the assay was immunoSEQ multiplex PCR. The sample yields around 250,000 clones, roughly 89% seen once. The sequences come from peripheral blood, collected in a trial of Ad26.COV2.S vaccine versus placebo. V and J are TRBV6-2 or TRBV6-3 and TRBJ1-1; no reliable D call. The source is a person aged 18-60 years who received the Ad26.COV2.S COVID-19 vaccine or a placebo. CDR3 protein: CASSYIRDTEAFF. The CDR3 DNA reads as TGTGCCAGCAGTTACATAAGGGACACTGAAGCTTTCTTT.